This T cell receptor (beta chain) emerged from a study of shared clonotypes between healthy human individuals. Only CD45RO-negative cells positively selected for CCR7 counted as naive CD8 cells, so terminally differentiated effector memory CD45RA+ cells were excluded. As to this clone: Its matching antigen is unknown.

Trimming pared 1 base from V and 1 base from J, leaving 8 bases between. Germline assignment: CDR1 SGHAT and CDR2 FQNNGV. This CDR3 comprises 15 residues. Overall study results and limits: Sharing across four donors was seen in roughly 5.2% of naive CD4 clonotypes. An expected dependence of interdonor clonotype sharing on sequencing depth was noted.

For every subset, genomic DNA was evenly distributed across several immunoSEQ plates. Some 30,000 T cell genomes (approximately 190 ng DNA) went into each sorted-subset replicate. TCRdb's table, derived via immunoSEQ multiplex PCR, lists solely in-frame clones and lacks some. The sample includes hundreds of thousands of clones, approximately 95% of them seen just once. The sample consisted of naive CD8+ T cells sorted from blood. This chain joins TRBV11-2 and TRBJ2-4; D unresolved. The TCR originated in a woman aged 30 to 39 in good health. The CDR3 is CASSLGYSAKNIQYF. As DNA, the CDR3 is TGTGCCAGCAGCTTAGGATATTCGGCCAAAAACATTCAGTACTTC.